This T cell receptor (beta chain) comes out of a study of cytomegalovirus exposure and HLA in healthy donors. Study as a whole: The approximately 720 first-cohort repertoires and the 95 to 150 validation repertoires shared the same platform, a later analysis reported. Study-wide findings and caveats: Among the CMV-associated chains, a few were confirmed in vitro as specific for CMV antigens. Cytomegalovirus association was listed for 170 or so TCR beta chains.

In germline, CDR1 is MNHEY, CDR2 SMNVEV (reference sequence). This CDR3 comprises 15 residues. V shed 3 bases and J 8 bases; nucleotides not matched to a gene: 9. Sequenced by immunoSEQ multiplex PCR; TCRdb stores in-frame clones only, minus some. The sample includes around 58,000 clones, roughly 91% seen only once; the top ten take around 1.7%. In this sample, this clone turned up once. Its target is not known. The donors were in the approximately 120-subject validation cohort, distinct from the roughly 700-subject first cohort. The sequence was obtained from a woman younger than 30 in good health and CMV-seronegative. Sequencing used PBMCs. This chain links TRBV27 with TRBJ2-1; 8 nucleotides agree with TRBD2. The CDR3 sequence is CASSLGVQRGYEQFF. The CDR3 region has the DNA TGTGCCAGCAGTTTGGGGGTTCAGCGGGGGTATGAGCAGTTCTTC.